The 18 T cell receptor beta chains given below trace back to one sample, sequenced in a study of T cells after yellow fever vaccination. In TCRdb, the 5' RACE reads were re-called with MiXCR into one record per CDR3 protein. The table shows fewer than 350,000 distinct CDR3 sequences, with roughly 8.7% occurring only once. The sample consisted of PBMCs, taken on the day of the first yellow fever vaccination. The receptors derive from a man younger than 30 who received the YFV17D yellow fever vaccine.

This clonotype was detected only a few times. CDR3 residues: CASSPMGEQFF. The DNA for the CDR3 is TGTGCCAGCAGCCCCATGGGTGAGCAGTTCTTC. J is TRBJ2-1 and V is TRBV7-8, with D unresolved. Trimming removed 5 bases at V and 9 bases at J, with 8 bases between. The CDR3 totals 11 residues. Germline V lookup: CDR1 SGHVS, CDR2 FQNEAQ. The full variable domain, its missing parts supplied by reference TRBV7-8 and TRBJ2-1, is GAGVSQSPRYKVAKRGQDVALRCDPISGHVSLFWYQQALGQGPEFLTYFQNEAQLDKSGLPSDRFFAERPEGSVSTLKIQRTQQEDSAVYLCASSPMGEQFFGPGTRLTVL.

This clonotype was observed a handful of times. The chain joins TRBV12-3 or TRBV12-4 to TRBJ2-6; D not resolved. Trimming stripped 5 bases from V and 2 bases from J, with 7 bases between. The CDR3 has 14 amino acids. The CDR3 DNA is TGTGCCAGCAGTCCAACCCCTGGGGCCAACGTCCTGACTTTC. Translating gives CASSPTPGANVLTF.

CDR3 region: CASSVFLGQGNTEAFF. DNA for the CDR3: TGCGCCAGCAGCGTATTCTTGGGACAGGGGAACACTGAAGCTTTCTTT. The rearrangement links TRBV5-1 to TRBJ1-1; 9 bases line up with TRBD1. CDR3 length equals 16 residues. The V gene's germline CDR1 is SGHRS and CDR2 YFSETQ. With V trimmed by 4 bases and J by 1 base, 8 bases remained unmatched.

This clonotype appeared a few times. The gene calls are TRBV7-9 and TRBJ1-2, with D possibly matching TRBD1 (5 bases). Germline lookup yields CDR1 SEHNR and CDR2 FQNEAQ (reference sequence). V shed 1 base and J shed 8 bases, with 14 bases lying between them. The CDR3 is made up of 14 amino acids. Here the CDR3 reads CASSLDRQGGGYTF. CDR3 nucleotides: TGTGCCAGCAGCTTAGATCGGCAGGGTGGAGGCTACACCTTC.

This clonotype turned up a few times. The chain uses TRBV13 and TRBJ2-2; perhaps TRBD1 as D (5 bases). Trimming pared 3 bases from V and 2 bases from J, leaving 10 bases between. Per the germline V gene, CDR1 is PRHDT and CDR2 is FYEKMQ (reference sequence). The CDR3 has 15 amino acids. CDR3 residues: CASSLSRDNTGELFF. DNA for the CDR3: TGTGCCAGCAGCTTGTCCAGGGATAACACCGGGGAGCTGTTTTTT. Full variable domain (rest looked up from reference TRBV13 and TRBJ2-2): AAGVIQSPRHLIKEKRETATLKCYPIPRHDTVYWYQQGPGQDPQFLISFYEKMQSDKGSIPDRFSAQQFSDYHSELNMSSLELGDSALYFCASSLSRDNTGELFFGEGSRLTVL.

The CDR3 region is CASSLVSSGVASGANVLTF. In nucleotides, the CDR3 is TGTGCCAGCAGCTTAGTCTCTAGCGGAGTGGCCTCTGGGGCCAACGTCCTGACTTTC. V gene TRBV11-2 combines with J gene TRBJ2-6; 7 nucleotides align to TRBD2. The CDR3 loop spans 19 amino acids. V dropped 1 base and J dropped 0; count of bases not matched to a gene: 9. The germline V gene has CDR1 SGHAT and CDR2 FQNNGV. Together with reference TRBV11-2 and TRBJ2-6, the CDR3 gives the full variable domain: EAGVAQSPRYKIIEKRQSVAFWCNPISGHATLYWYQQILGQGPKLLIQFQNNGVVDDSQLPKDRFSAERLKGVDSTLKIQPAKLEDSAVYLCASSLVSSGVASGANVLTFGAGSRLTVL.

This clonotype was recorded many times. The rearrangement joins TRBV6-1 to TRBJ2-5, with D maybe TRBD2 (5 bases). From germline, CDR1 is MNHNS and CDR2 SASEGT. V gave up 6 bases and J gave up 1 base, with 12 bases separating them. The CDR3 covers 14 residues. In DNA form, the CDR3 reads TGTGCCAGCAGCGATACGGGGTTCCAAGAGACCCAGTACTTC. Its translation is CASSDTGFQETQYF.

This clonotype was counted between two and nine times. This chain links TRBV18 with TRBJ2-1; D not resolved. The CDR3 is 17 residues long. V was shortened by 1 base and J by 6 bases, with 19 bases between the two germline ends. The germline gives CDR1 KGHSH, CDR2 LQKENI. Here the CDR3 DNA reads TGTGCCAGCTCACCACAATTCGGCACCCCGGAAGGCAATGAGCAGTTCTTC. Translated: CASSPQFGTPEGNEQFF. The entire variable domain, with the rest obtained from reference TRBV18 and TRBJ2-1, is as follows: NAGVMQNPRHLVRRRGQEARLRCSPMKGHSHVYWYRQLPEEGLKFMVYLQKENIIDESGMPKERFSAEFPKEGPSILRIQQVVRGDSAAYFCASSPQFGTPEGNEQFFGPGTRLTVL.

In its sample, this clonotype was seen a few times. This chain uses TRBV7-2 with TRBJ2-7, with 8 nucleotides matching TRBD1. J lost 4 bases, V lost 5 bases, and 1 base had no gene match. This CDR3 is 12 amino acids long. The germline gives CDR1 SGHTA, CDR2 FQGNSA. CDR3 protein: CASSRDRYEQYV. Written as DNA, the CDR3 is TGTGCCAGCAGCCGGGACAGGTACGAGCAGTACGTC.

The V call is TRBV11-2, the J call TRBJ2-1; D is perhaps TRBD2 (6 bases). V lost 1 base, J lost 4 bases, and 11 bases lay in between. Germline assignment: CDR1 SGHAT and CDR2 FQNNGV. This CDR3 contains 15 residues. The CDR3 loop is CASSLGAGRYNEQFF. CDR3 coding DNA: TGTGCCAGCAGCTTAGGGGCGGGGAGATACAATGAGCAGTTCTTC.

The rearrangement uses TRBV19 and TRBJ2-3; 7 nucleotides match TRBD1. The CDR3 runs to 15 residues. The V gene's germline CDR1 is LNHDA and CDR2 SQIVND (reference sequence). J lost 0 bases, V lost 9 bases, and 9 bases had no gene match. The CDR3 nucleotides read TGTGCCAGCCGGTCGACAGGGCGAAGCACAGATACGCAGTATTTT. Translation: CASRSTGRSTDTQYF.

This sequence joins TRBV4-1 and TRBJ2-3; 7 nucleotides align to TRBD2. This CDR3 has 13 residues. With 3 bases clipped from V and 6 bases from J, the junction kept 3 bases outside the gene matches. The V gene's germline CDR1 is MGHRA and CDR2 YSYEKL. CDR3 loop: CASSHPGGDTQYF. CDR3 DNA: TGCGCCAGCAGCCACCCCGGGGGGGATACGCAGTATTTT.

Details on this clonotype: Since a much larger clone is just one base distant, this may be a read error. J is TRBJ2-5 and V is TRBV7-2, with 9 bases aligning to TRBD1. Per the germline V gene, CDR1 is SGHTA and CDR2 is FQGNSA. CDR3 size: 17 residues. The CDR3: CAISLSTGGAPGETQYF. CDR3 nucleotide sequence: TGTGCCATCAGCTTATCCACAGGGGGCGCTCCGGGGGAGACCCAGTACTTC. Supplemented by reference TRBV7-2 and TRBJ2-5, the full variable domain reads GAGVSQSPSNKVTEKGKDVELRCDPISGHTALYWYRQSLGQGLEFLIYFQGNSAPDKSGLPSDRFSAERTGGSVSTLTIQRTQQEDSAVYLCAISLSTGGAPGETQYFGPGTRLLVL.

This clonotype has only a few counts. The rearrangement links TRBV7-3 to TRBJ2-3; 11 bases align to TRBD2. The germline CDR1 and CDR2 sequences are SGHTA and FQGTGA. This CDR3 contains 15 residues. The trim removed 5 bases at V and 4 bases at J, leaving 5 bases unmatched. CDR3 region: CASSPQLAGADTQYF. Here the CDR3 DNA reads TGTGCCAGCAGCCCCCAACTAGCGGGGGCAGATACGCAGTATTTT.

This chain's CDR3 is CASSSSGASYNSPLHF. In DNA, the CDR3 is TGTGCCAGCAGTTCGTCAGGAGCCTCCTATAATTCACCCCTCCACTTT. The chain recombines TRBV6-5 with TRBJ1-6, with D hard to call. CDR3 size: 16 residues. Germline V gene data show CDR1 as MNHEY and CDR2 as SVGAGI. V gave up 4 bases and J gave up 0 bases, with 10 bases separating them.

This clonotype was detected only a few times. Written as DNA, the CDR3 is TGTGCCAGCAGCTTAGTTGCGACAAAGAACACCGGGGAGCTGTTTTTT. This codes for CASSLVATKNTGELFF. The rearrangement uses TRBV7-9 and TRBJ2-2, with unresolved D. Germline V gene lookup returns CDR1 SEHNR and CDR2 FQNEAQ (reference sequence). CDR3 size: 16 residues. V lost 1 base to trimming and J lost 1 base, with 10 bases between them.

This clonotype has only a few counts. J is TRBJ2-1 and V is TRBV15, with 8 bases that match TRBD1. The CDR3 consists of 13 residues. The V gene end was trimmed by 1 base and the J gene end by 10 bases; junction bases not matched to a gene: 3. CDR1 and CDR2 (germline): LNHNV, YYDKDF (reference sequence). In DNA, the CDR3 is TGTGCCACCAGCAGAGTTAGGGACAGGGAGCAGTTCTTC. Its protein product is CATSRVRDREQFF.

This chain uses TRBV5-1 with TRBJ1-4; D may be TRBD1 (6 bases). This CDR3 has 15 amino acids. V was shortened by 4 bases and J by 5 bases, with 15 bases between the two germline ends. Per the germline V gene, CDR1 is SGHRS and CDR2 is YFSETQ. The CDR3 loop reads CASSVFTGMNEKLFF. In nucleotides, the CDR3 is TGCGCCAGCAGCGTGTTTACAGGGATGAATGAAAAACTGTTTTTT.